A selection of T cell receptor beta chains follows, all from one sample in a study of cytomegalovirus exposure and HLA in healthy donors. Data came from immunoSEQ multiplex PCR; TCRdb stores just in-frame clones and leaves some out. The table has over 100,000 clones, roughly 9.6% seen once; the top ten hold 5.5% to 8%. The sequenced sample was PBMCs. The receptors come from a woman in her thirties or forties in good health and CMV-seropositive. Both conserved end residues are part of each CDR3. D genes are given only for firm matches. The listing skips clone size in some rows; elsewhere it reads once, few, many or a size class.

cdr3_nt	cdr3_aa	v_call	clone_size	j_call	d_call
TGTGCCACCGGCCCTAGCGGGGGATTCACCGGGGAGCTGTTTTTT	CATGPSGGFTGELFF	TRBV15	NA	TRBJ2-2	TRBD2
TGTGCCAGCACCCCAGGGGGCGCGGGTGGCTACACCTTC	CASTPGGAGGYTF	TRBV6-1	NA	TRBJ1-2	TRBD1
TGCGCCAGCAGCCAAGCACAGGGCAATCAGCCCCAGCATTTT	CASSQAQGNQPQHF	TRBV4-1	NA	TRBJ1-5	NA
TGTGCCAGCAGCTCACGACAGGGAAGCCAAGAGACCCAGTACTTC	CASSSRQGSQETQYF	TRBV14	NA	TRBJ2-5	TRBD1
TGTGCCAGCGGACAGAGGAGCTCCTACGAGCAGTACTTC	CASGQRSSYEQYF	TRBV6-6	few	TRBJ2-7	NA
TGCGCCAGCAGTGAGTTGCGGGACACTGAAGCTTTCTTT	CASSELRDTEAFF	TRBV10-1	NA	TRBJ1-1	NA
TGCGCCAGCGGCCCTGAGACAGGCTCCTACAATGAGCAGTTCTTC	CASGPETGSYNEQFF	TRBV5-1	few	TRBJ2-1	NA
TGCGCCAGCAGCCTAGAGCCCTCTATGATCGGGGAGCTGTTTTTT	CASSLEPSMIGELFF	TRBV4-3	NA	TRBJ2-2	NA
TGTGCCAGCAGTTACTCCCAGGGTAACGAGCAGTACTTC	CASSYSQGNEQYF	TRBV6-5	few	TRBJ2-7	NA
TGTGCCAGCAGTTACTCGGACAGCCATACTGAAGCTTTCTTT	CASSYSDSHTEAFF	TRBV6-5	NA	TRBJ1-1	NA
TGCGCCAGCAGCCAAATGGGTGGGGGGGCAAACACTGAAGCTTTCTTT	CASSQMGGGANTEAFF	TRBV4-1	few	TRBJ1-1	NA
TGTGCAAGTCGCCCGACCTTACCAGGGGCCTCCTACGAGCAGTACTTC	CASRPTLPGASYEQYF	TRBV12-2	NA	TRBJ2-7	NA
TGTGCCAGAAGCGCACAGGGAGGGGGCACTGAAGCTTTCTTT	CARSAQGGGTEAFF	TRBV5-3	few	TRBJ1-1	NA
TGTGCCAGTACCTACGACAGGAGCTCCTACAATGAGCAGTTCTTC	CASTYDRSSYNEQFF	TRBV19	few	TRBJ2-1	NA
TGCGCCAGCAGAGATGGACGGGGGGGCTCCCACACCGGGGAGCTGTTTTTT	CASRDGRGGSHTGELFF	TRBV5-1	few	TRBJ2-2	TRBD2
TGCGCCAGCAGCCTAACAGGGCCCAGGTCTAATGAAAAACTGTTTTTT	CASSLTGPRSNEKLFF	TRBV4-1	NA	TRBJ1-4	NA
TGTGCCAGCCGATCTGGGGGCGGCTCCTACGAGCAGTACTTC	CASRSGGGSYEQYF	TRBV25-1	many	TRBJ2-7	NA
TGTGCCAGCAGCCCACTTACCCGGAGTGGCACAGATACGCAGTATTTT	CASSPLTRSGTDTQYF	TRBV7-6	few	TRBJ2-3	NA
TGCAGCGTTGAGCAACTAGCAATGGGGGCAGATACGCAGTATTTT	CSVEQLAMGADTQYF	TRBV29-1	NA	TRBJ2-3	NA
TGCGCCAGCAGCCAAGGCGGTGAGGGGGTTAATGAAAAACTGTTTTTT	CASSQGGEGVNEKLFF	TRBV4-3	few	TRBJ1-4	NA
TGTGCCAGCAGCTTAGAACAGGGGGCCCCTATCTCCTACGAGCAGTACTTC	CASSLEQGAPISYEQYF	TRBV7-4	few	TRBJ2-7	TRBD1
TGTGCCATCGCGGACATCTACGAGCAGTACTTC	CAIADIYEQYF	TRBV6-1	few	TRBJ2-7	NA